The clone carrying this TCR beta chain occurred a few times. Its antigen is still unknown. This sample is part of a study of early T cells in non-severe SARS-CoV-2 infection. Background on the study: With bulk RNA from unsorted whole blood as input, sequencing yielded unpaired chains.

Germline CDR1 is LGHNA and CDR2 is YSLEER. V gave up 0 bases and J gave up 7 bases, with 12 bases separating them. There are 14 residues in the CDR3. Each single cDNA molecule received a unique molecular identifier. TCRdb reanalysed the 5' RACE reads using MiXCR and keeps one entry per CDR3 protein. Counted here are 80,000 or so distinct CDR3 sequences, about 11% occurring once; the ten biggest clones make up 9.5% to 15%. Study-wide points: Reliance on VDJdb matching favored anti-spike CD8 responses; private and CD4 specificities were missed.

The clonotype comes from an adult who was a healthcare worker with PCR-confirmed SARS-CoV-2 infection or an uninfected control (not recorded which). The J gene is TRBJ1-1, the V gene TRBV4-3, with D uncertain. The material was whole blood, obtained at baseline. The CDR3 DNA follows: TGCGCCAGCAGCCAAGAGCCCATGGCCAGTGAAGCTTTCTTT. Amino acids: CASSQEPMASEAFF.